The table lists the clone carrying this T cell receptor (beta chain) with a few counts. Its antigen is undetermined. When sampled, the donors appeared nominally healthy, though they likely had unrecorded immune exposures. Use of 60 Vbeta and 13 Jbeta primers characterized the PCR. The repertoire was sequenced with immunoSEQ multiplex PCR; TCRdb's copy has only in-frame clones and lacks some. The data show roughly 100,000 clones, roughly 70% seen once. The CDR3 has 14 amino acids. This entry belongs to a study of cytomegalovirus exposure and HLA in healthy donors. Overall study findings and caveats: Accounts indicate the classifier identified cytomegalovirus status with strong specificity and sensitivity.

The chain employs TRBV12-1 and TRBJ1-1. TRBV12-1 is a pseudogene locus. The sequence derives from a man aged 50 or older in good health and CMV-seronegative. The sample comprised PBMCs. The CDR3 here is CASSVTQLCTEAFF. CDR3 bases: TGTGCCAGCAGCGTGACTCAGCTTTGTACTGAAGCTTTCTTT.